One sample yielded the 21 T cell receptor beta chains listed below, sequenced in a study of CD8 T cells in Susac syndrome (dated by TCRdb to 2018 to 2020). Library creation used the immunoSEQ multiplex PCR assay. RNA was extracted using the RNeasy kit, and about 0.5 to 1 ug of the RNA was reverse transcribed with random hexamers. Starting from the raw public reads, TCRdb applied fastp trimming at Q25, assembled clones with MiXCR and retained in-frame beta chains. Each entry is one CDR3 protein sequence, shown with its most common DNA and genes. The sample table lists 120,000 to 150,000 distinct CDR3 sequences, approximately 94% of them with a count of one. Roughly 0.08% of the sample comes from the top ten. The sample comprised CD4+ T cells from PBMCs. These receptors came from a human donor with Susac syndrome.

The V gene is TRBV5-4, the J gene TRBJ2-5, with 7 bases identical to TRBD2. Germline CDR1 SGHNT, CDR2 YYREEE (reference sequence). The CDR3 covers 15 residues. V lost 4 bases and J lost 2; bases outside the gene matches: 8. CDR3 region: CASSPGREQQETQYF. The DNA for the CDR3 is TGTGCCAGCAGCCCGGGGAGGGAACAGCAAGAGACCCAGTACTTC. The variable domain in full, with the rest retrieved from reference TRBV5-4 and TRBJ2-5, is ETGVTQSPTHLIKTRGQQVTLRCSSQSGHNTVSWYQQALGQGPQFIFQYYREEENGRGNFPPRFSGLQFPNYSSELNVNALELDDSALYLCASSPGREQQETQYFGPGTRLLVL.

This chain connects TRBV9 to TRBJ2-1, with 9 bases lining up with TRBD1. V was clipped by 2 bases and J by 3 bases; unmatched bases: 6. In germline, CDR1 is SGDLS, CDR2 YYNGEE. This CDR3 comprises 16 residues. CDR3 sequence: CASSVQGTGIYNEQFF. The DNA for the CDR3 is TGTGCCAGCAGCGTCCAGGGGACAGGGATCTACAATGAGCAGTTCTTC. The full variable domain, in which reference TRBV9 and TRBJ2-1 provide the parts outside the CDR3, is DSGVTQTPKHLITATGQRVTLRCSPRSGDLSVYWYQQSLDQGLQFLIQYYNGEERAKGNILERFSAQQFPDLHSELNLSSLELGDSALYFCASSVQGTGIYNEQFFGPGTRLTVL.

CDR3 residues: CSGVKPRGGPSSTDTQYF. The DNA for the CDR3 is TGCAGTGGGGTGAAACCCCGGGGGGGCCCCTCTAGCACAGATACGCAGTATTTT. The chain recombines TRBV20-1 with TRBJ2-3; 8 nucleotides align to TRBD2. Germline V gene lookup returns CDR1 DFQATT and CDR2 SNEGSKA (reference sequence). V dropped 7 bases and J dropped 0; count of bases not matched to a gene: 18. The CDR3 totals 18 residues.

This clonotype has only one observation. The V call is TRBV9, the J call TRBJ2-3; D gene unclear. The CDR3 contains 14 residues. V lost 2 bases and J lost 1, with 8 bases in between. Looked up from germline, CDR1 is SGDLS and CDR2 is YYNGEE. The CDR3 sequence: CASSVVGGTDTQYF. The DNA for the CDR3 is TGTGCCAGCAGCGTGGTGGGTGGCACAGATACGCAGTATTTT.

The chain's CDR3 is CSAKDAMTNSPLHF. Written as DNA, the CDR3 is TGCAGTGCTAAGGACGCCATGACCAATTCACCCCTCCACTTT. The chain links TRBV20-1 to TRBJ1-6; D is unclear. Deletions cut 4 bases from V and 7 bases from J, with 14 bases between. CDR3 length: 14 residues. Germline values: CDR1 DFQATT, CDR2 SNEGSKA (reference sequence).

Only one count was recorded for this clonotype. V usage is TRBV25-1 and J usage is TRBJ2-2; D may be TRBD1 (5 bases). V gave up 6 bases and J gave up 1 base, with 9 bases separating them. The CDR3 length is 14 residues. CDR1 is MGHDK, CDR2 SYGVNS, per germline. Written as DNA, the CDR3 is TGTGCCAGCAGGCAGGGTGTGAACACCGGGGAGCTGTTTTTT. It codes for CASRQGVNTGELFF.

V gene TRBV28 combines with J gene TRBJ2-7; TRBD2 is a possible D gene (5 bases). The germline gives CDR1 MDHEN, CDR2 SYDVKM. The CDR3 length is 15 residues. V was shortened by 4 bases and J by 2 bases, with 15 bases between the two germline ends. The CDR3 protein is CASSSQAVLTYEQYF. CDR3 nucleotides: TGTGCCAGCAGTTCCCAAGCGGTTCTGACCTACGAGCAGTACTTC.

The V and J genes are TRBV12-2 and TRBJ2-3. TRBV12-2 is marked as a pseudogene. This CDR3 has 14 residues. The CDR3 region is CASRSPPCTDTQYF. For the CDR3, the DNA is TGTGCAAGTCGCTCACCGCCTTGCACAGATACGCAGTATTTT.

To note about this clonotype: The junction does not match germline at one end; this may be a read error. This chain connects TRBV6-6 to TRBJ1-5; TRBD1 matches at 10 bases. CDR1 MNHNY and CDR2 SVGAGI come from the germline V gene (reference sequence). The CDR3 spans 15 residues. DNA of the CDR3: TGTGCCAGTCGACAGGGGGCCCATAGCAATCAGCCCCAACATTTT. Encoded protein: CASRQGAHSNQPQHF.

The J gene is TRBJ2-2, the V gene TRBV20-1; D is unresolved. Germline V CDR1 and CDR2: DFQATT, SNEGSKA (reference sequence). The V end was cut by 3 bases, the J end by 0 bases, with 5 bases between. The CDR3 contains 13 residues. CDR3 sequence (DNA): TGCAGTGCTAGGCCCTCGAACACCGGGGAGCTGTTTTTT. It yields the protein CSARPSNTGELFF.

The V call is TRBV6-2 or TRBV6-3, the J call TRBJ1-5; perhaps TRBD1 as D (5 bases). With 8 bases removed from V and 1 base from J, the gap between germline ends came to 18 bases. Germline CDR1 reads MNHEY; CDR2 reads SVGEGT. This CDR3 has 16 residues. The CDR3 DNA is TGTGCCAGCCGACAGAGTGGGGTGGTGAGCAATCAGCCCCAGCATTTT. This sequence encodes CASRQSGVVSNQPQHF.

The V and J genes are TRBV18 and TRBJ2-1; D not certain. Germline CDR1 is KGHSH and CDR2 is LQKENI. CDR3 length: 14 amino acids. V was trimmed by 1 base and J by 7 bases, leaving 11 bases between them. For the CDR3, the DNA is TGTGCCAGCTCACCACAGGGCGGTCTGAATGAGCAGTTCTTC. It encodes CASSPQGGLNEQFF. The full variable domain, in which reference TRBV18 and TRBJ2-1 provide the parts outside the CDR3, is NAGVMQNPRHLVRRRGQEARLRCSPMKGHSHVYWYRQLPEEGLKFMVYLQKENIIDESGMPKERFSAEFPKEGPSILRIQQVVRGDSAAYFCASSPQGGLNEQFFGPGTRLTVL.

The V gene is TRBV4-2, the J gene TRBJ1-6, with 7 bases identical to TRBD1. This CDR3 contains 17 residues. J lost 6 bases, V lost 0 bases, and 8 bases had no gene match. Germline lookup yields CDR1 LGHNA and CDR2 YNFKEQ. The CDR3 sequence is CASSQDNDGTVNSPLHF. CDR3 bases: TGTGCCAGCAGCCAAGATAACGATGGGACAGTTAATTCACCCCTCCACTTT.

This clonotype was seen once. This chain uses TRBV11-2 with TRBJ2-3; D gene ambiguous. CDR1 is SGHAT and CDR2 is FQNNGV in the germline V gene. This CDR3 spans 13 amino acids. V gave up 0 bases and J gave up 6 bases, with 7 bases separating them. As DNA, the CDR3 is TGTGCCAGCAGCTTAGAAAGGTCCGATACGCAGTATTTT. It yields the protein CASSLERSDTQYF.

This sequence joins TRBV15 and TRBJ1-2, with D tentatively TRBD1 (6 bases). Germline CDR1 reads LNHNV; CDR2 reads YYDKDF (reference sequence). The CDR3 length is 17 residues. V shed 1 base and J shed 0 bases, with 15 bases lying between them. CDR3 region: CATSRGLGGTTNYGYTF. CDR3 coding DNA: TGTGCCACCAGCAGAGGCCTAGGGGGGACAACTAACTATGGCTACACCTTC. The full variable domain, rest sourced from reference TRBV15 and TRBJ1-2, is DAMVIQNPRYQVTQFGKPVTLSCSQTLNHNVMYWYQQKSSQAPKLLFHYYDKDFNNEADTPDNFQSRRPNTSFCFLDIRSPGLGDTAMYLCATSRGLGGTTNYGYTFGSGTRLTVV.

The chain recombines TRBV20-1 with TRBJ2-7; a weak D match, TRBD1 (6 bases). The germline V gene has CDR1 DFQATT and CDR2 SNEGSKA (reference sequence). The CDR3 extends over 13 amino acids. V was cut by 6 bases and J by 2 bases, with 14 bases left in between. The CDR3 nucleotides are TGCAGTGCCCCGGACAGAATTACCTACGAGCAGTACTTC. This translates into CSAPDRITYEQYF.

The rearrangement links TRBV12-3 or TRBV12-4 to TRBJ2-7; TRBD2 agrees at 9 bases. This CDR3 has 14 amino acids. V was clipped by 6 bases and J by 3 bases; unmatched bases: 6. The CDR3 nucleotides read TGTGCCAGCAGGCCAGCGGGAGGCCGCTACGAGCAGTACTTC. Amino acid sequence: CASRPAGGRYEQYF.

The V gene is TRBV28, the J gene TRBJ2-7, with 9 bases aligning to TRBD2. V shed 2 bases and J 5 bases; nucleotides not matched to a gene: 10. The germline gives CDR1 MDHEN, CDR2 SYDVKM. CDR3 length: 16 amino acids. For the CDR3, the DNA is TGTGCCAGCAGTTTAACCGTCGGGGCGGGAGGGGACGAGCAGTACTTC. Translating gives CASSLTVGAGGDEQYF.

This clonotype was detected only once. The chain has TRBV14 and TRBJ2-1; TRBD2 is a possible D gene (6 bases). CDR1 and CDR2 (germline): SGHDN, FVKESK. The ends were cut back, 4 bases at V and 4 bases at J, with 17 bases in the middle. CDR3 length: 16 residues. The CDR3 spells CASSRASGGRYNEQFF. CDR3 bases: TGTGCCAGCAGCCGGGCATCCGGAGGGCGGTACAATGAGCAGTTCTTC.

The chain joins TRBV6-5 to TRBJ2-3; TRBD2 is a possible D gene (6 bases). This CDR3 has 15 residues. Germline V gene lookup returns CDR1 MNHEY and CDR2 SVGAGI. V was shortened by 4 bases and J by 0 bases, with 11 bases between the two germline ends. CDR3 in amino acids: CASSFSGGSTDTQYF. The CDR3 nucleotides are TGTGCCAGCAGTTTTAGCGGAGGGAGCACAGATACGCAGTATTTT.

V is TRBV27 and J is TRBJ2-7; 9 bases align to TRBD1. The CDR3 spans 14 residues. With V trimmed by 10 bases and J by 0 bases, 7 bases remained unmatched. The germline V gene encodes CDR1 MNHEY and CDR2 SMNVEV (reference sequence). CDR3 region: CATRLTGGSYEQYF. The CDR3 DNA reads TGTGCCACAAGATTGACAGGGGGCTCCTACGAGCAGTACTTC.